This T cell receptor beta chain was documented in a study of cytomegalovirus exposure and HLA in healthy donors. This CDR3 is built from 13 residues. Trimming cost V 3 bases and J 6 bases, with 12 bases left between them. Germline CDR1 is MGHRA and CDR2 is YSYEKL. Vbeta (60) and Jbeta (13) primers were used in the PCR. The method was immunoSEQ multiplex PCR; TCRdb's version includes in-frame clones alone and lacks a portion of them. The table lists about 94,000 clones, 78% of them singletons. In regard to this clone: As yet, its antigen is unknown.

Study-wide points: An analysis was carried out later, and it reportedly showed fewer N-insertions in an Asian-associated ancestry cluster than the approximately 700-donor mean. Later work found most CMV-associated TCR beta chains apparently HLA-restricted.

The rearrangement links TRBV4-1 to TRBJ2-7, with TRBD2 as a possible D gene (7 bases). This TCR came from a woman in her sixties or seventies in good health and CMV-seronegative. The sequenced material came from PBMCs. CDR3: CASSQGGGGEQYF. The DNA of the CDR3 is TGCGCCAGCAGCCAGGGGGGAGGGGGCGAGCAGTACTTC.